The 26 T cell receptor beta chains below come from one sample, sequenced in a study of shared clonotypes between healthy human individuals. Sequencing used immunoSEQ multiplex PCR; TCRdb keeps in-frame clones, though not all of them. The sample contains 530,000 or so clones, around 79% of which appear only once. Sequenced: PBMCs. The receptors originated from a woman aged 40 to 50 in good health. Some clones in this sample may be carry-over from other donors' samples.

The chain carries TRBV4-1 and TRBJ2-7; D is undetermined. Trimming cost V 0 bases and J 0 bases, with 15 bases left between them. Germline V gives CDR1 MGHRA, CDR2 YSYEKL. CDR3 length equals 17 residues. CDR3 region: CASSQDRLLRDSYEQYF. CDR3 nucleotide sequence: TGCGCCAGCAGCCAAGATCGGCTTCTAAGGGACTCCTACGAGCAGTACTTC.

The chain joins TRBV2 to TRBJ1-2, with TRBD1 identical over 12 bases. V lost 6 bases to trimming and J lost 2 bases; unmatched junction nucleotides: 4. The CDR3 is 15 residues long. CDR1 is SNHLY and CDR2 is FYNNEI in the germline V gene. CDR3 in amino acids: CASSEGQGANYGYTF. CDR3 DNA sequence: TGTGCCAGCAGCGAGGGACAGGGGGCGAACTATGGCTACACCTTC.

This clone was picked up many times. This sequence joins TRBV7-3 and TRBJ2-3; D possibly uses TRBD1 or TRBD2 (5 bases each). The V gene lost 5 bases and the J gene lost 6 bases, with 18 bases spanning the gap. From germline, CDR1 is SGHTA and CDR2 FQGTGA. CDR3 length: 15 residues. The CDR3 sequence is CASSQTGLESDTQYF. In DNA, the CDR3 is TGTGCCAGCAGCCAGACGGGGCTAGAATCCGATACGCAGTATTTT.

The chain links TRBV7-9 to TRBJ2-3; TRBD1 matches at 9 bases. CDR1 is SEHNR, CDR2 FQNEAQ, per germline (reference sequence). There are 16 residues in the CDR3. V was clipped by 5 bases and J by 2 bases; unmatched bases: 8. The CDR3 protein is CASSPTGTGHTDTQYF. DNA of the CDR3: TGTGCCAGCAGCCCGACCGGGACAGGGCACACAGATACGCAGTATTTT.

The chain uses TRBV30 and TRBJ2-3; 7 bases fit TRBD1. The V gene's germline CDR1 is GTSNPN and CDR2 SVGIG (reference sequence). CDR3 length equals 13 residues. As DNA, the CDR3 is TGTACCACGACAGGGATATTCACAGATACGCAGTATTTT. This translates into CTTTGIFTDTQYF. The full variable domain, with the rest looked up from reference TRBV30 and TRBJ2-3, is SQTIHQWPATLVQPVGSPLSLECTVEGTSNPNLYWYRQAAGRGLQLLFYSVGIGQISSEVPQNLSASRPQDRQFILSSKKLLLSDSGFYLCTTTGIFTDTQYFGPGTRLTVL.

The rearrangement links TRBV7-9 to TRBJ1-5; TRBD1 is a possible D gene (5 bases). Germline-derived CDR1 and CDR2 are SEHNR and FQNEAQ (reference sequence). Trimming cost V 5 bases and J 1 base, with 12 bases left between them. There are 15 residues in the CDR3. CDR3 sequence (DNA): TGTGCCAGCAGCGGTGGGACGGTGAGCAATCAGCCCCAGCATTTT. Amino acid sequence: CASSGGTVSNQPQHF.

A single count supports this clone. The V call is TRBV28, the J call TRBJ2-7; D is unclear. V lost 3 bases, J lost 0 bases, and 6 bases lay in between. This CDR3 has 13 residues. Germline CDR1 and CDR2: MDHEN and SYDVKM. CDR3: CASSFQSSYEQYF. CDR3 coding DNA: TGTGCCAGCAGTTTCCAGAGCTCCTACGAGCAGTACTTC.

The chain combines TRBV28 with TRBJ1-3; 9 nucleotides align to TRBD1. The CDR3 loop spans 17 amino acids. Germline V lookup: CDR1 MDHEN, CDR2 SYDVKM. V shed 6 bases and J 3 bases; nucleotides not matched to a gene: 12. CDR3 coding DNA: TGTGCCAGCAGCAATCGTCTCCCGGGACAGGGTGGAAACACCATATATTTT. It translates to CASSNRLPGQGGNTIYF. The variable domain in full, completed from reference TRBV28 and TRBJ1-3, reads DVKVTQSSRYLVKRTGEKVFLECVQDMDHENMFWYRQDPGLGLRLIYFSYDVKMKEKGDIPEGYSVSREKKERFSLILESASTNQTSMYLCASSNRLPGQGGNTIYFGEGSWLTVV.

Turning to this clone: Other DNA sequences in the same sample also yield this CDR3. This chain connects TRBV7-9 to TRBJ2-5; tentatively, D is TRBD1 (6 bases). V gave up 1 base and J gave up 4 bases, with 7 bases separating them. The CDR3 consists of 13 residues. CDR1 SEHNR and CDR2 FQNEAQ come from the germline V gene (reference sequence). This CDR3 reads CASSLVGGETQYF. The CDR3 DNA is TGTGCCAGCAGCTTAGTAGGGGGAGAGACCCAGTACTTC.

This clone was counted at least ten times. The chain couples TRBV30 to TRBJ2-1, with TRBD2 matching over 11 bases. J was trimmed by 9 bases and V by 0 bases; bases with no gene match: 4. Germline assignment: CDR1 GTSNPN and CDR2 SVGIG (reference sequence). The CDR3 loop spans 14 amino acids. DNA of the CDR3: TGTGCCTGGAGTGTACAACTAGCGGGAGCTGAGCAGTTCTTC. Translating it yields CAWSVQLAGAEQFF.

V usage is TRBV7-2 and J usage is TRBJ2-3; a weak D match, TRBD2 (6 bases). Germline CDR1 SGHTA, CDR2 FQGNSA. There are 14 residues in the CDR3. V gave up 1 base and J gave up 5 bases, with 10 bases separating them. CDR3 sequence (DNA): TGTGCCAGCAGCTTAGAGGAGGGAAGAGATACGCAGTATTTT. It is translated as CASSLEEGRDTQYF.

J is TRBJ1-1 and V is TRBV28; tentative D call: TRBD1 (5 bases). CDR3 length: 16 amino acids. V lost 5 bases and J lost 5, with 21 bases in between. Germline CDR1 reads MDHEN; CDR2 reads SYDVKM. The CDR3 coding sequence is TGTGCCAGCAGTCTGACGCTTAGGGTTGGGGGGACTGAAGCTTTCTTT. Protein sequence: CASSLTLRVGGTEAFF.

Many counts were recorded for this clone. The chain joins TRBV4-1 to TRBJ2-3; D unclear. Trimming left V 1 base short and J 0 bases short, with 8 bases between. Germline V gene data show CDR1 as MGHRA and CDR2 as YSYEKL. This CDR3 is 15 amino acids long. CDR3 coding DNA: TGCGCCAGCAGCCAAGGCGACGGTAGCACAGATACGCAGTATTTT. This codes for CASSQGDGSTDTQYF.

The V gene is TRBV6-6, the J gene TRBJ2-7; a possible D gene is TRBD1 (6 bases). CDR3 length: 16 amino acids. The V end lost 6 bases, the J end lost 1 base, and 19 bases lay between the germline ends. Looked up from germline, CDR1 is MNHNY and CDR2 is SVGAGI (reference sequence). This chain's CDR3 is CASSLGHLGESYEQYF. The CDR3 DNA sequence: TGTGCCAGCAGCCTGGGACATCTGGGGGAGTCCTACGAGCAGTACTTC.

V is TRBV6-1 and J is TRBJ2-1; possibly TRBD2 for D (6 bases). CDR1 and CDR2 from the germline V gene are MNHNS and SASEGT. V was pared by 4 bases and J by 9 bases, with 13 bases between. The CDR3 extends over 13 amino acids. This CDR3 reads CASSGTSKGEQFF. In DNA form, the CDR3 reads TGTGCCAGCAGTGGTACTAGCAAGGGTGAGCAGTTCTTC.

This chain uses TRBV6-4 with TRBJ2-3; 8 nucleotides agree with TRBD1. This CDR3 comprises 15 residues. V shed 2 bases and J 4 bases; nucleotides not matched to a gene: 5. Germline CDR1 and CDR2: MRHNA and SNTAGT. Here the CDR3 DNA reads TGTGCCAGCAGTGACAGGCAGGGGGCCGCAGATACGCAGTATTTT. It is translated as CASSDRQGAADTQYF.

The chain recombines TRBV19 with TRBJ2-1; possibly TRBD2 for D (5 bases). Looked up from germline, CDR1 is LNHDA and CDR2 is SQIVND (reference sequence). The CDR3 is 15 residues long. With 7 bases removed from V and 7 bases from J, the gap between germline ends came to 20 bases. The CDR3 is CASTHHLSGDNEQFF. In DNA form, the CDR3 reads TGTGCCAGTACCCACCACCTCTCCGGGGATAATGAGCAGTTCTTC. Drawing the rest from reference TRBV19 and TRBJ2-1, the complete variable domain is DGGITQSPKYLFRKEGQNVTLSCEQNLNHDAMYWYRQDPGQGLRLIYYSQIVNDFQKGDIAEGYSVSREKKESFPLTVTSAQKNPTAFYLCASTHHLSGDNEQFFGPGTRLTVL.

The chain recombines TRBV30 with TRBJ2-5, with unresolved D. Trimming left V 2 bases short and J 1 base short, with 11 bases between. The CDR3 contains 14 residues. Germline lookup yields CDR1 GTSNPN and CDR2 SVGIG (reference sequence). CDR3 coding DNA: TGTGCCTGGAGTCGAGGACGAGCCCAAGAGACCCAGTACTTC. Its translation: CAWSRGRAQETQYF.

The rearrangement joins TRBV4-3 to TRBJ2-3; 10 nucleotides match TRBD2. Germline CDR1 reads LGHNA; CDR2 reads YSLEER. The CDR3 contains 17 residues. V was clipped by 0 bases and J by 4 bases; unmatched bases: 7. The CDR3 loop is CASSQEASGRGADTQYF. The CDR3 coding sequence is TGCGCCAGCAGCCAAGAAGCCAGCGGGAGGGGCGCAGATACGCAGTATTTT.

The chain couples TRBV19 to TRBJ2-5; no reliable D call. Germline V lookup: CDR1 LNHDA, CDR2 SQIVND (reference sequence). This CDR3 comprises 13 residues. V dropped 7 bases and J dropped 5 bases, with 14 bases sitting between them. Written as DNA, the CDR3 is TGTGCCAGTATGGAAAGGGCCGCTGAGACCCAGTACTTC. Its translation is CASMERAAETQYF.

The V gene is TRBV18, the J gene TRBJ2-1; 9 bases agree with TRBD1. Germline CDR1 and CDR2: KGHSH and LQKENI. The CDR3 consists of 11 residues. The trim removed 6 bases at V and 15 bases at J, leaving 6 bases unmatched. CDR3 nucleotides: TGTGCCAGCTCTCTACAGGGGGCAGCGTTCTTC. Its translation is CASSLQGAAFF.

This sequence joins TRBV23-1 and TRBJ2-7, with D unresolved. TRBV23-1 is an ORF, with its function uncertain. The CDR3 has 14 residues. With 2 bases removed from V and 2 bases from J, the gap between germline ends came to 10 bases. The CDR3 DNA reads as TGCGCCAGCAGTCAAGCCTCGCCTACCTACGAGCAGTACTTC. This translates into CASSQASPTYEQYF.

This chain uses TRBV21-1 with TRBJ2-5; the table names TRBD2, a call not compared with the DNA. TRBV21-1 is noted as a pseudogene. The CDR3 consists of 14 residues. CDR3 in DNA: TGTGCCAGCAGCAAAGGGGGGGAAAGAGAGACCCAGTACTTC. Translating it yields CASSKGGERETQYF.

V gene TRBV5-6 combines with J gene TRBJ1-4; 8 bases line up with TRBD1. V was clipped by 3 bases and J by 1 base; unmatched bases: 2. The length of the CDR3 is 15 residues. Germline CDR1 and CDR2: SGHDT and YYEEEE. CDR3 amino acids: CASSYTGGTNEKLFF. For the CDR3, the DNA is TGTGCCAGCAGCTACACAGGGGGAACTAATGAAAAACTGTTTTTT.

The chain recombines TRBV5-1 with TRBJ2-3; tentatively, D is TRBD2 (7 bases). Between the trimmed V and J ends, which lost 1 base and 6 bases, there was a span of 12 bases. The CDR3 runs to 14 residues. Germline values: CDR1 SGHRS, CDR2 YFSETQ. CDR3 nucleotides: TGCGCCAGCAGCTTGAGCGGGACAAGCGATACGCAGTATTTT. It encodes CASSLSGTSDTQYF.

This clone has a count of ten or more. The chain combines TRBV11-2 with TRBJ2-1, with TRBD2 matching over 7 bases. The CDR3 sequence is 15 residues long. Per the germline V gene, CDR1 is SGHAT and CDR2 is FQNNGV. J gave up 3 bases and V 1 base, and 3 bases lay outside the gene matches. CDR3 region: CASSLAPGGYNEQFF. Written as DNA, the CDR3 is TGTGCCAGCAGCTTAGCCCCGGGGGGCTACAATGAGCAGTTCTTC.